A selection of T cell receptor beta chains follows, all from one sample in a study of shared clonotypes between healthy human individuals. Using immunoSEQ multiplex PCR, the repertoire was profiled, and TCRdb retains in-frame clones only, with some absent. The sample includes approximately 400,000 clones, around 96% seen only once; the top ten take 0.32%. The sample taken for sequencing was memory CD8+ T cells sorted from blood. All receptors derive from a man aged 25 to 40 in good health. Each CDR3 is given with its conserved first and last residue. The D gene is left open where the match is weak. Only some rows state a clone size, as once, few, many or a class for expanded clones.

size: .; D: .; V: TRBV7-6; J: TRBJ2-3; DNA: TGTGCCAGCAGCCGTGGGACTTCCTCTGCAGATACGCAGTATTTT; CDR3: CASSRGTSSADTQYF
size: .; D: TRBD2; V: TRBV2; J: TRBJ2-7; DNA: TGTGCCAGCAGTGTTGGCCGGGAGGAAATTCCCTCCTACGAGCAGTACTTC; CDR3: CASSVGREEIPSYEQYF
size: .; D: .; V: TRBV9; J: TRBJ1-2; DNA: TGTGCCAGCAGCGTAGAAGGAGGGTCCTATGGCTACACCTTC; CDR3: CASSVEGGSYGYTF
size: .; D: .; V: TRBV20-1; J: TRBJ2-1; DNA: TGCAGTGCTACCAGTTACAATGAGCAGTTCTTC; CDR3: CSATSYNEQFF
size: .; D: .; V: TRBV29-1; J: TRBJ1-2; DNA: TGCAGCGTGGGGACCTACTATGGCTACACCTTC; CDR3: CSVGTYYGYTF
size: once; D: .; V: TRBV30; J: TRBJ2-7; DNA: TGTGCCTGGAGTGTTCCGCCTAGTGGTTCGTACGAGCAGTACTTC; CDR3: CAWSVPPSGSYEQYF
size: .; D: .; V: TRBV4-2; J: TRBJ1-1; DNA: TGTGCCAGCAGCCAGGAACGGTACAGGGTACCTGAAGCTTTCTTT; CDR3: CASSQERYRVPEAFF
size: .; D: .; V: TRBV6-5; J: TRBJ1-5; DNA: TGTGCCAGCAGTTCTCCTCCGGCCAGGGATAATCAGCCCCAGCATTTT; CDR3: CASSSPPARDNQPQHF
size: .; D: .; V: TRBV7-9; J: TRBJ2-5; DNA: TGTGCCAGCAGCTTAGGATATAGGGACCAAGAGACCCAGTACTTC; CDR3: CASSLGYRDQETQYF
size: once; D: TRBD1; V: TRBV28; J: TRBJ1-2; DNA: TGTGCCAGCAGTTTAGCCGGGACAGGAGATGGCTACACCTTC; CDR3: CASSLAGTGDGYTF
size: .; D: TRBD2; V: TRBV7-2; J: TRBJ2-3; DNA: TGTGCCAGCAGCTTAGGACTAGCAACAGATACGCAGTATTTT; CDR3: CASSLGLATDTQYF
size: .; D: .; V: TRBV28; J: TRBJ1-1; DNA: TGTGCCAGCAGGGGTAGGAGGTCAAACACTGAAGCTTTCTTT; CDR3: CASRGRRSNTEAFF
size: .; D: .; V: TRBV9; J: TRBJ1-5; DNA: TGTGCCAGCAGCGGCAATCAGCCCCAGCATTTT; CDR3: CASSGNQPQHF
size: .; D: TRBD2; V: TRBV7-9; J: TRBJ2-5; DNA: TGTGCCAGCAGCTTGGGATCACTAGCGGGAGTAGGAGAGACCCAGTACTTC; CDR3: CASSLGSLAGVGETQYF
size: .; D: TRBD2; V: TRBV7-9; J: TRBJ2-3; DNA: TGTGCCAGCAGTACCGCTAGCGGAAGCACAGATACGCAGTATTTT; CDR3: CASSTASGSTDTQYF
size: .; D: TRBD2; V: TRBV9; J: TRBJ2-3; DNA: TGTGCCAGCAGCGTAGAGGGAGCGGGAGGATCGGGCGTAAACACAGATACGCAGTATTTT; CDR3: CASSVEGAGGSGVNTDTQYF
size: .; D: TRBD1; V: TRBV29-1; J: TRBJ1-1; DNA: TGCAGCGTTGGCTCAGGGGGCAGCACTGAAGCTTTCTTT; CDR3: CSVGSGGSTEAFF
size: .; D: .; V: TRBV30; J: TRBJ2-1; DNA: TGTGCCTGGAGTCTCCGCCTTCACCGCGATGAGCAGTTCTTC; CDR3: CAWSLRLHRDEQFF
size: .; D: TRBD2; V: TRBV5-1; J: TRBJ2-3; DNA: TGCGCCAGCAGCTTGAGCGGGACTAGCGGGAGGGGGACAGATACGCAGTATTTT; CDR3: CASSLSGTSGRGTDTQYF
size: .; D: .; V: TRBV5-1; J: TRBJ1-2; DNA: TGCGCCAGCAGCGATAGGGCTGCCCACTATGGCTACACCTTC; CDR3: CASSDRAAHYGYTF
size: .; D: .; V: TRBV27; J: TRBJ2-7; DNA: TGTGCCAGCAGTTTACTAGCCGGGAGCCCCTACGAGCAGTACTTC; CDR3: CASSLLAGSPYEQYF
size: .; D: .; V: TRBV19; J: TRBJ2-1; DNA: TGTGCCAGTAGTACGAACCCCGGGGGAGAGGGGCAGTTCTTC; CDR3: CASSTNPGGEGQFF
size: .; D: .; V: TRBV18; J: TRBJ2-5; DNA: TGTGCCAGCTCACCAACGGGGCAAGAGACCCAGTACTTC; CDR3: CASSPTGQETQYF
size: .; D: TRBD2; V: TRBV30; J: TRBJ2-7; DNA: TGTGCCTGGAACCTAGCGGGAAACTACGAGCAGTACTTC; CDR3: CAWNLAGNYEQYF
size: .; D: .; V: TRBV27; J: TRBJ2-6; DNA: TGTGCCAGCAGTTTATCTGGGGCCAACGTCCTGACTTTC; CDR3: CASSLSGANVLTF
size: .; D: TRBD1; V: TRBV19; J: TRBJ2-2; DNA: TGTGCCAGTAAAGCGACAGGGTACACCGGGGAGCTGTTTTTT; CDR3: CASKATGYTGELFF
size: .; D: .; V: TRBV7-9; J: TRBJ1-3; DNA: TGTGCCAGCAGCTTAGGCGGCTTTTCTTCTGGAAACACCATATATTTT; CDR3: CASSLGGFSSGNTIYF
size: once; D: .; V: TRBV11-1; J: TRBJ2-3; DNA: TGTGCCAGCAGCCTCGGGGATACGCAGTATTTT; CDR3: CASSLGDTQYF
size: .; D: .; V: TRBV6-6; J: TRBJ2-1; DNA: TGTGCCAGCAGTTACCCTAGAAACAATGAGCAGTTCTTC; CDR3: CASSYPRNNEQFF
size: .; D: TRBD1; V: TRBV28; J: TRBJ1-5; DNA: TGTGCCAGCTTGGACAGGGGGCAGCCCCAGCATTTT; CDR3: CASLDRGQPQHF
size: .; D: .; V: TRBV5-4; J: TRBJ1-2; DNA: TGTGCCAGCAGCTCCCTAGGGGCGCTTGGTGGCTACACCTTC; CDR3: CASSSLGALGGYTF
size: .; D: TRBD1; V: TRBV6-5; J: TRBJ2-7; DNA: TGTGCCAGCAGTAACCCTGACAGGGGTGAAGGGCAGTACTTC; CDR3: CASSNPDRGEGQYF
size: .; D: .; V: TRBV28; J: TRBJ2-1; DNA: TGTGCCAGCAGTTTAGTGCTCCATGAGCAGTTCTTC; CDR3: CASSLVLHEQFF
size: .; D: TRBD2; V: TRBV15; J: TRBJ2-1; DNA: TGTGCCACCAGCAGAGTCCCGATAACTAGCGGGAGGGACCCCTACAATGAGCAGTTCTTC; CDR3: CATSRVPITSGRDPYNEQFF
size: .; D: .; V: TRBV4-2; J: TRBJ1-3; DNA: TGTGCCAGCAGCCAGTCCGGTACAGCCGGAAACACCATATATTTT; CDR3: CASSQSGTAGNTIYF
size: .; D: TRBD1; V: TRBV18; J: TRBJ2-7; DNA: TGTGCCAGCTCGTTGGGAACGACAGGGACCTACGAGCAGTACTTC; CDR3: CASSLGTTGTYEQYF
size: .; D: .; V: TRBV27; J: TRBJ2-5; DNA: TGTGCCAGCAGTTTTGGGTGGCAAGAGACCCAGTACTTC; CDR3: CASSFGWQETQYF
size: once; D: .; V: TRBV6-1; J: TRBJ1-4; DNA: TGTGCCAGCAGTGATCCTACGGTAACTAATGAAAAACTGTTTTTT; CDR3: CASSDPTVTNEKLFF
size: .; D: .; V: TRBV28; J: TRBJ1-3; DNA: TGTGAAGTGATATCCGACAACTCTGGAAACACCATATATTTT; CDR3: CEVISDNSGNTIYF
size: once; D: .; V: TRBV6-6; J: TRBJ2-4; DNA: TGTGCCAGCAGTTTGCCGGTTAAAGCCAAAAACATTCAGTACTTC; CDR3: CASSLPVKAKNIQYF